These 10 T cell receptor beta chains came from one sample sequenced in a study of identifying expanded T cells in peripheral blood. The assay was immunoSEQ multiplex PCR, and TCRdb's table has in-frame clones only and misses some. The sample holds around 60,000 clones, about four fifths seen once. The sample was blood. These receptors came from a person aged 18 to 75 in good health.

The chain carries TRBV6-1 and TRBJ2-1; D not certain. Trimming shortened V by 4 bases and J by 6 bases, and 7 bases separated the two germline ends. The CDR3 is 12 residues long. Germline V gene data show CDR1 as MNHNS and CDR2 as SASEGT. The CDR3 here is CASSGTVNEQFF. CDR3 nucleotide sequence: TGTGCCAGCAGTGGAACAGTCAATGAGCAGTTCTTC.

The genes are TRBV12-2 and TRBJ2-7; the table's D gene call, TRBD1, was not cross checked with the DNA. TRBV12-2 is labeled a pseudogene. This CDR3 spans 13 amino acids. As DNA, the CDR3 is TGTGCAAGTCGCGAGGACCGAACAGGGGAGCAGTACGTC. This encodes CASREDRTGEQYV.

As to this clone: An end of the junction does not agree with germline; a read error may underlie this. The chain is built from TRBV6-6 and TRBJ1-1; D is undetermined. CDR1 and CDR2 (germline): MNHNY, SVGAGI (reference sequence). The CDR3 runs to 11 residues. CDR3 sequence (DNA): TGTGCCAGCAGCCCTAACAGTGAAGCTTTCTTT. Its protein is CASSPNSEAFF.

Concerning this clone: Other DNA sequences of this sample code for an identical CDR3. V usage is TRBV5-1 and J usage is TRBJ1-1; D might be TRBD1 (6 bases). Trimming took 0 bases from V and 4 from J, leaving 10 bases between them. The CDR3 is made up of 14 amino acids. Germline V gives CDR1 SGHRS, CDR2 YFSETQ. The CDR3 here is CASSLDGGGTEAFF. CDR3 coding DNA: TGCGCCAGCAGCTTGGACGGAGGGGGCACTGAAGCTTTCTTT.

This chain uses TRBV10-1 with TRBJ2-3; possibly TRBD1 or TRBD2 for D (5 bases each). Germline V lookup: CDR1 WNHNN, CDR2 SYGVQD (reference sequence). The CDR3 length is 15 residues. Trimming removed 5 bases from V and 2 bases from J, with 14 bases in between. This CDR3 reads CASSPRGAYTDTQYF. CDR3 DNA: TGCGCCAGCAGTCCCAGAGGGGCCTACACAGATACGCAGTATTTT.

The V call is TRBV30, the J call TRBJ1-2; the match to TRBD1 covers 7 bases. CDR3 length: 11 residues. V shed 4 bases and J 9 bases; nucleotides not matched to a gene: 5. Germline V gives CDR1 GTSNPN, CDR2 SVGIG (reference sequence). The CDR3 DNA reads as TGTGCCTGGAAAGGGGGACAGAGCTACACCTTC. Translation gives CAWKGGQSYTF. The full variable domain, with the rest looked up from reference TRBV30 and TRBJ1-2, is SQTIHQWPATLVQPVGSPLSLECTVEGTSNPNLYWYRQAAGRGLQLLFYSVGIGQISSEVPQNLSASRPQDRQFILSSKKLLLSDSGFYLCAWKGGQSYTFGSGTRLTVV.

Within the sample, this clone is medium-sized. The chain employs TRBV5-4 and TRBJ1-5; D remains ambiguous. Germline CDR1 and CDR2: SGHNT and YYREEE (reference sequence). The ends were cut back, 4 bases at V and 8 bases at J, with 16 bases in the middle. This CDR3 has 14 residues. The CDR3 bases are TGTGCCAGCAGCGTCGCGGGGATCCGAGAGCCCCAGCATTTT. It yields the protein CASSVAGIREPQHF. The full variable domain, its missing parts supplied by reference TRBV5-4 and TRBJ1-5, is ETGVTQSPTHLIKTRGQQVTLRCSSQSGHNTVSWYQQALGQGPQFIFQYYREEENGRGNFPPRFSGLQFPNYSSELNVNALELDDSALYLCASSVAGIREPQHFGDGTRLSIL.

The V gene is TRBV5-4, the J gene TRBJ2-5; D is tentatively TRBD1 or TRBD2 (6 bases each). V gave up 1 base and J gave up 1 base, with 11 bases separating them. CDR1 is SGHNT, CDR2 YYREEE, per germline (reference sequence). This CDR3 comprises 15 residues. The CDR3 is CASSLPGAGQETQYF. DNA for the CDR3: TGTGCCAGCAGCTTGCCGGGGGCAGGCCAAGAGACCCAGTACTTC.

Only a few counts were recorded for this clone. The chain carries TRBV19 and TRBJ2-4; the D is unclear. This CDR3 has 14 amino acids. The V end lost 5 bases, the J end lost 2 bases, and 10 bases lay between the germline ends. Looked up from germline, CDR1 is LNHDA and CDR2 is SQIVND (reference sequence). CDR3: CASSPFLSKNIQYF. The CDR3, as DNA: TGTGCCAGTAGTCCGTTTCTTTCCAAAAACATTCAGTACTTC.

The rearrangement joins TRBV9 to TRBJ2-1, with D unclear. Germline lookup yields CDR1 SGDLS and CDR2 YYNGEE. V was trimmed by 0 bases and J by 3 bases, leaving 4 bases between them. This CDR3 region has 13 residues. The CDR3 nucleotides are TGTGCCAGCAGCGTAGATGTCTACAATGAGCAGTTCTTC. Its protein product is CASSVDVYNEQFF.